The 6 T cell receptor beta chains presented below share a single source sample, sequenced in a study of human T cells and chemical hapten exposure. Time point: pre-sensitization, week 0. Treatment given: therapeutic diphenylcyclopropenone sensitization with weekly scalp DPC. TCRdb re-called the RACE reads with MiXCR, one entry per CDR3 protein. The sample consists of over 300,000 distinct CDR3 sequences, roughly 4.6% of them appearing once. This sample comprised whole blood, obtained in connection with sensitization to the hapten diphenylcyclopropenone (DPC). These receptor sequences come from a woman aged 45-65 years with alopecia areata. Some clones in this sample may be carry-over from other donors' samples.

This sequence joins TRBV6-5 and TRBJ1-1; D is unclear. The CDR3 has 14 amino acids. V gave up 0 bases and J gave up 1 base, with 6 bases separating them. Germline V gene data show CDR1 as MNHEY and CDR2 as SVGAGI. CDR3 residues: CASSYSARNTEAFF. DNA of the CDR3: TGTGCCAGCAGTTACTCCGCTCGGAACACTGAAGCTTTCTTT.

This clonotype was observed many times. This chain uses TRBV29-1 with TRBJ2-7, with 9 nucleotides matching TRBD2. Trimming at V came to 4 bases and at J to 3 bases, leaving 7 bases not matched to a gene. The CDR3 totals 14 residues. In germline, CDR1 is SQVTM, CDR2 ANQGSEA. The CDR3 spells CSVAPRLAVYEQYF. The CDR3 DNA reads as TGCAGCGTTGCTCCCAGACTAGCGGTCTACGAGCAGTACTTC.

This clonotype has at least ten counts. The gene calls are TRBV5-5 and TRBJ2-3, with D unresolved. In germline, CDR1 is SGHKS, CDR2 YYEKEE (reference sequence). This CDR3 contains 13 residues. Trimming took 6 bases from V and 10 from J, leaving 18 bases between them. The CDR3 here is CASISPGRGAQYF. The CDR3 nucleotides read TGTGCCAGCATCTCACCCGGCCGTGGGGCGCAGTATTTT.

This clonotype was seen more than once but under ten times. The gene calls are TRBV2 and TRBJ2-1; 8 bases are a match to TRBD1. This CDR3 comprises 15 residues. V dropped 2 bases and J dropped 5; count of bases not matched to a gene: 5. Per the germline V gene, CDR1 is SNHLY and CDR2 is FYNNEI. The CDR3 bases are TGTGCCAGCAGTGAAACGACAGGGGTCCACAATGAGCAGTTCTTC. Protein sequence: CASSETTGVHNEQFF.

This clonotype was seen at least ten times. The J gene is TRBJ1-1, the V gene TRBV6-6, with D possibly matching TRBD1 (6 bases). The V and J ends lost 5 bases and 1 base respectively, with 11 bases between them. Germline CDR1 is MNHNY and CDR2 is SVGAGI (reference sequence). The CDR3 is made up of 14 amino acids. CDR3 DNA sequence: TGTGCCAGCAGTAGGGGGGACAAGAACACTGAAGCTTTCTTT. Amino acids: CASSRGDKNTEAFF.

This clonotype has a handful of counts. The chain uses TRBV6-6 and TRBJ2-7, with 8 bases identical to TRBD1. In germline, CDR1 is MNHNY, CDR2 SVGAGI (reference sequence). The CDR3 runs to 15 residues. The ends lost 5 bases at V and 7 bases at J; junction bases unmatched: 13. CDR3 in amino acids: CASSHGQGRTDEQYF. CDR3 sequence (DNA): TGTGCCAGCAGTCACGGACAGGGACGGACCGATGAGCAGTACTTC.